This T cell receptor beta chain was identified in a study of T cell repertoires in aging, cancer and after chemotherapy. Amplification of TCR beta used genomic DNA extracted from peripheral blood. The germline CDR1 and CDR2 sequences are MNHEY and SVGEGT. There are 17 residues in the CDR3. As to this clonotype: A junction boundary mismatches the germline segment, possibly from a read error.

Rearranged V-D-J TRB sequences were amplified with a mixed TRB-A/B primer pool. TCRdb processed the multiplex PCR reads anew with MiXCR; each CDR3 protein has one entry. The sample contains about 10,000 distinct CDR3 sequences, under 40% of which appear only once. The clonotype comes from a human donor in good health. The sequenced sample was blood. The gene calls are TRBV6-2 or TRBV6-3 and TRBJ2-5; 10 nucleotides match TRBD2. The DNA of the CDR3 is TGTGCCAGCAGCCGTATCGGGACTAGCGACGCACAAGGGACCCAGTACTTC. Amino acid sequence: CASSRIGTSDAQGTQYF.